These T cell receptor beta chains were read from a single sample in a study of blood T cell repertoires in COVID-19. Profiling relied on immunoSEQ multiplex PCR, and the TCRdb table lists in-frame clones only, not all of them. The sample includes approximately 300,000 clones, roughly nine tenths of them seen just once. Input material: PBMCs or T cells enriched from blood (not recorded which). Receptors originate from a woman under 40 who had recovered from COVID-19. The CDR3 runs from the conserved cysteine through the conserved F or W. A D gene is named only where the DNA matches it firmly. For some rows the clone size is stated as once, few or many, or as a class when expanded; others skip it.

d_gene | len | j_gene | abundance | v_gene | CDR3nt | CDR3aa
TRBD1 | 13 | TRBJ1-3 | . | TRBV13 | TGTGCCAGCAGCTTGGGGACAGTCGGCACCATATATTTT | CASSLGTVGTIYF
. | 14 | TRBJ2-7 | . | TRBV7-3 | TGTGCCAGCAGCCCTCACGGGGGAAGAGGCGAGCAGTACTTC | CASSPHGGRGEQYF
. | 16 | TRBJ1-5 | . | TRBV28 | TGTGCCAGCAGTCCCGCCGGGGGGGCGAGCAATCAGCCCCAGCATTTT | CASSPAGGASNQPQHF
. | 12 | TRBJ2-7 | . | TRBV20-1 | TGCAGTGCTAGTCCCGACAGGTACGAGCAGTACTTC | CSASPDRYEQYF
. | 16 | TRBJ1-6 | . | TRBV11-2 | TGTGCCAGCAGCTTTGACAGAGGCCCCTATAATTCACCCCTCCACTTT | CASSFDRGPYNSPLHF
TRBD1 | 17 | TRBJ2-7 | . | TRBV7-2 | TGTGCCAGCAGCTCGCAACCTTACAGGGGTAGAACCTACGAGCAGTACTTC | CASSSQPYRGRTYEQYF
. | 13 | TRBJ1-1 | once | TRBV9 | TGTGCCAGCAGCGTTGAGATGAACACTGAAGCTTTCTTT | CASSVEMNTEAFF
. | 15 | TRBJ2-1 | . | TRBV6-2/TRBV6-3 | TGTGCCAGCAGTTACGAGGGGGATAGGTACAATGAGCAGTTCTTC | CASSYEGDRYNEQFF
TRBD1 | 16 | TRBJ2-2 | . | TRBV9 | TGTGCCAGCAGCCCGAGGGACAGGGTGATAGGCGGGGAGCTGTTTTTT | CASSPRDRVIGGELFF
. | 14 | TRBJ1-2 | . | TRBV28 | TGTGCCAGCAGTTTCCCCGGGACAAACTATGGCTACACCTTC | CASSFPGTNYGYTF
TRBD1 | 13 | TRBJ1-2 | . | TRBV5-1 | TGCGCCAGCAGCCGGGGGACAGGCTATGGCTACACCTTC | CASSRGTGYGYTF
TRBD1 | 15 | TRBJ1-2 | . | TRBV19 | TGTGCCAGTAGTAGGGGGACAGCCACAAACTATGGCTACACCTTC | CASSRGTATNYGYTF
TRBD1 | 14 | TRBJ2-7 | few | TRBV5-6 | TGTGCCAGCAGCTTGGCCCTGGCAGGGGGCAAGCAGTACTTC | CASSLALAGGKQYF
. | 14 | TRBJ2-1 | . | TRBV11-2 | TGTGCCAGCAGCGCGCCGGTTGGGGGCCATGAGCAGTTCTTC | CASSAPVGGHEQFF
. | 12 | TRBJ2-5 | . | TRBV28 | TGTGCCAGCAGTTTATCGGAGGAGACCCAGTACTTC | CASSLSEETQYF